This TCR beta chain was retrieved from a study of T cell responses to AZD1222 COVID-19 vaccine. Profiled with immunoSEQ multiplex PCR; TCRdb holds only in-frame clones, not every one. The sample consists of 120,000 to 150,000 clones, less than 95% of them appearing once. Germline V CDR1 and CDR2: MNHEY, SVGEGT. The V and J ends lost 2 bases and 4 bases respectively, with 14 bases between them. The CDR3 length is 15 residues. The study, taken as a whole, reports: When two AZD1222 doses had been given, Spike-specific TCR breadth and depth rose.

A note on this clone: Its antigen remains unknown.

The gene calls are TRBV6-2 or TRBV6-3 and TRBJ1-1, with D maybe TRBD1 (6 bases). The sequence was obtained from an adult in good health. Material: peripheral blood, obtained on day 0 of AZD1222 vaccination. CDR3 in amino acids: CASSYGSGGPTEAFF. CDR3 bases: TGTGCCAGCAGTTACGGTTCGGGGGGCCCCACTGAAGCTTTCTTT.